This is a list of T cell receptor beta chains from one sample in a study of blood T cells in healthy people across ages. TCRdb independently ran MiXCR on the 5' RACE reads; one entry per CDR3 protein. In the table there are 650,000 to 1,000,000 distinct CDR3 sequences, 46% of which are singletons. Sequencing was performed on blood. All receptors come from an elderly man in good health. The CDR3 runs from the conserved cysteine through the conserved F or W. Fields, in order: clone size, J gene, V gene, CDR3 protein. Not every row has a clone size; where given, it reads once, few, many or a size class.

large | TRBJ2-1 | TRBV20-1 | CSAETSGRAYEQFF
. | . | TRBV29-1 | CSVDSQGGHEQYF
. | TRBJ2-7 | TRBV7-8 | CASSAGSSGGASRHEQYF
once | TRBJ2-5 | TRBV14 | CASSQSPLHEQYF
few | TRBJ2-1 | TRBV6-2/TRBV6-3 | CASIPGTSRNEQFF
few | TRBJ1-5 | TRBV6-1 | CASSEALGNPYQHF
few | TRBJ2-1 | TRBV12-3/TRBV12-4 | CASSLGAGGPREQFF
. | TRBJ2-7 | TRBV6-1 | CASSEAGTSFYEQYF
. | TRBJ2-1 | TRBV29-1 | CSTWVCEDQFF
. | TRBJ2-2 | TRBV10-3 | CAISESPGSKANTGELFF
many | TRBJ2-1 | TRBV5-1 | CASSLTSGSSYNEQFF
. | TRBJ2-1 | TRBV5-4 | CASSPWTSGRRRFF
. | TRBJ2-2 | TRBV11-1 | CASSLLLAGELFF
. | TRBJ1-2 | TRBV20-1 | CSARRLGPYGYTF
few | TRBJ2-3 | TRBV7-2 | CASSPEGRKYTQYF
. | TRBJ2-1 | TRBV12-3/TRBV12-4 | CASSFGPLNVQFF
. | TRBJ2-3 | TRBV7-2 | CASSRGDGGTDTQYF
. | TRBJ1-2 | TRBV14 | CASSPDRARYTF
few | TRBJ2-5 | TRBV12-3/TRBV12-4 | CASTSGRAGETQYF
. | TRBJ2-3 | TRBV7-2 | CASSEASGGSFTDTQYF
once | TRBJ2-3 | TRBV5-1 | CVSRLGLAGADTQYF
. | TRBJ2-7 | TRBV6-6 | CASSSSTGTTYEQYF
. | TRBJ2-7 | TRBV7-2 | CASSWTDSYVQYF
few | TRBJ2-7 | TRBV4-2 | CASSQEIAGGAGQYF
many | TRBJ2-1 | TRBV27 | CASSLEKSSYNEQFF
. | . | TRBV4-1 | CASSHPTGRLGVYEQYF
. | TRBJ2-2 | TRBV7-9 | CASRASGITGELFF
many | TRBJ2-7 | TRBV29-1 | CSVGLAGIYEQYF
. | TRBJ1-1 | TRBV28 | CASSPAGAQWTEAFF
many | TRBJ2-7 | TRBV6-6 | CASSYGVNYEQYF
few | TRBJ2-1 | TRBV27 | CASSLIAGVYNEQFF
few | TRBJ2-7 | TRBV7-2 | CASSRGTLFYEQYF
. | TRBJ2-3 | TRBV15 | CATSRDLAGQGAADTQYF
. | TRBJ2-3 | TRBV7-2 | CASSQTSGSRLTQYF
. | TRBJ2-7 | TRBV7-2 | CASGSPNSPYEQYF
few | TRBJ2-3 | TRBV6-6 | CASSYSFERPHTDTQYF
. | TRBJ2-3 | TRBV6-6 | CASSYGSSTDTQYF
few | TRBJ2-6 | TRBV6-5 | CASSYSSVSSGANVLTF
few | TRBJ2-2 | TRBV20-1 | CSARVGPSTGELFF
few | TRBJ2-3 | TRBV25-1 | CASSEFGTDTQYF
few | TRBJ2-1 | TRBV7-2 | CASSLGSGLAGSEQFF
. | TRBJ1-2 | TRBV6-2/TRBV6-3 | CASTDWAAKRGVYGYTF
. | TRBJ2-5 | TRBV20-1 | CSASLPAGETQYF
few | TRBJ1-1 | TRBV7-3 | CASSLVVNTEAFF
. | TRBJ2-1 | TRBV29-1 | CSVEGTAGRPLMDEQFF
few | TRBJ1-1 | TRBV7-3 | CASSKGQGTEAFF
. | TRBJ2-5 | TRBV11-3 | CASSLDLAPLLAGVGNEQYF
few | TRBJ2-7 | TRBV5-1 | CASSRLANGHYEQYF
. | TRBJ2-1 | TRBV20-1 | CSARPLAEAYNEQFF
few | TRBJ1-6 | TRBV6-1 | CASSEAPGNNSPLHF